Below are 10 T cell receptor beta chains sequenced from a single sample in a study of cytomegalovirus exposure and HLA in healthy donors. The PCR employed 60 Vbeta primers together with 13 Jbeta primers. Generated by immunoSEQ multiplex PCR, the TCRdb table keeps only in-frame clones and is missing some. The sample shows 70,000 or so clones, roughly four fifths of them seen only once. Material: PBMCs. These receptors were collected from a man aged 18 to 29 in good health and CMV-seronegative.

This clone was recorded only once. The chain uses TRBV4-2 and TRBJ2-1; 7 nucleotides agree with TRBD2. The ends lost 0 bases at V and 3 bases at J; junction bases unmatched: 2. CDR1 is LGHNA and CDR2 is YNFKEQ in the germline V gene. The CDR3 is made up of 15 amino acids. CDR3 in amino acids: CASSQDGGGYNEQFF. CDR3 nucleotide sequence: TGTGCCAGCAGCCAAGACGGCGGGGGCTACAATGAGCAGTTCTTC.

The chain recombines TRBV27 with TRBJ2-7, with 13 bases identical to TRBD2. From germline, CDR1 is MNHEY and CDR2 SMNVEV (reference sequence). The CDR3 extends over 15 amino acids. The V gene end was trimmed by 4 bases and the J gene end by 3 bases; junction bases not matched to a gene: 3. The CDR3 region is CASSSGLAGFYEQYF. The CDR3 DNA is TGTGCCAGCAGTTCGGGACTAGCGGGATTCTACGAGCAGTACTTC.

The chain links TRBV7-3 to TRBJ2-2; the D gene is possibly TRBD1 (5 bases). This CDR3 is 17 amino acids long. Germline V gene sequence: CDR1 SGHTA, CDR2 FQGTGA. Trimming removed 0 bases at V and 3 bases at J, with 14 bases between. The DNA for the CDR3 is TGTGCCAGCAGCTTAACGGGGCAACCAATTTACACCGGGGAGCTGTTTTTT. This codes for CASSLTGQPIYTGELFF.

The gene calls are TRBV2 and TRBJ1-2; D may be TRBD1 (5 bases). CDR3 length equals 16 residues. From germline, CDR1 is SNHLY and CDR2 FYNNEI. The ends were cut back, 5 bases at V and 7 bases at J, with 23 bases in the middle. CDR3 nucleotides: TGTGCCAGCAGTTCGGGACTAGGAAGCATAGACGGTGGCTACACCTTC. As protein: CASSSGLGSIDGGYTF.

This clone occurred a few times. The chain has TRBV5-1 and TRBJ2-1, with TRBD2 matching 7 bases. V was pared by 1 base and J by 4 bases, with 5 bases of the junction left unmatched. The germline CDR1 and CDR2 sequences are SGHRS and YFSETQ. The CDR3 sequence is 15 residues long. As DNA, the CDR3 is TGCGCCAGCAGCTTGAGGGAGGGCCAGTACAATGAGCAGTTCTTC. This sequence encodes CASSLREGQYNEQFF.

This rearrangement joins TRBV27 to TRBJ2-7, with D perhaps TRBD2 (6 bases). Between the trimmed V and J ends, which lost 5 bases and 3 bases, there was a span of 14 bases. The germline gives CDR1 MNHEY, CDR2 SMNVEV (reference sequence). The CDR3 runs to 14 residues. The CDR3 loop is CASSGGSWGYEQYF. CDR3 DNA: TGTGCCAGCAGTGGAGGGAGTTGGGGCTACGAGCAGTACTTC.

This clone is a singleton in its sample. The CDR3 DNA reads as TGTGCCAGTTTTCGTAGGGACATCGCTGGAAACACCATATATTTT. Its protein product is CASFRRDIAGNTIYF. J is TRBJ1-3 and V is TRBV19; perhaps TRBD1 as D (6 bases). V lost 8 bases and J 2 bases, leaving 16 bases between the germline ends. The CDR3 covers 15 residues. Germline CDR1 reads LNHDA; CDR2 reads SQIVND (reference sequence).

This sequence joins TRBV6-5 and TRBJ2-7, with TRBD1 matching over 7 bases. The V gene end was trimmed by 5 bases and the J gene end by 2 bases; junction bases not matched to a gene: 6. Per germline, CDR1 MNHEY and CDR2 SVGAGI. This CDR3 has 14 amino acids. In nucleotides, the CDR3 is TGTGCCAGCAGTAATAACAGGGGCGCCTACGAGCAGTACTTC. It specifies CASSNNRGAYEQYF.

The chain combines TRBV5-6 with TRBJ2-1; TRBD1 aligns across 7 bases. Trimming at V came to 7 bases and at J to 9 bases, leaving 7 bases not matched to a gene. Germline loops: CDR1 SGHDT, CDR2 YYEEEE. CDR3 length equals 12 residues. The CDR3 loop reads CASATGVVEQFF. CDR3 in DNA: TGTGCCAGCGCCACAGGGGTTGTTGAGCAGTTCTTC. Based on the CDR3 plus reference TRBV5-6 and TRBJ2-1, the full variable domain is DAGVTQSPTHLIKTRGQQVTLRCSPKSGHDTVSWYQQALGQGPQFIFQYYEEEERQRGNFPDRFSGHQFPNYSSELNVNALLLGDSALYLCASATGVVEQFFGPGTRLTVL.

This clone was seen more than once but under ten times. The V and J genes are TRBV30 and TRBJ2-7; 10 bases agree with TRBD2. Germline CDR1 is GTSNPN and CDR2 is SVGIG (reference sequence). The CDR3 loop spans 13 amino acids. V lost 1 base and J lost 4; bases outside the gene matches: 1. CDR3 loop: CAWSGTSGYEQYF. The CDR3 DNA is TGTGCCTGGAGTGGGACTAGCGGATACGAGCAGTACTTC.